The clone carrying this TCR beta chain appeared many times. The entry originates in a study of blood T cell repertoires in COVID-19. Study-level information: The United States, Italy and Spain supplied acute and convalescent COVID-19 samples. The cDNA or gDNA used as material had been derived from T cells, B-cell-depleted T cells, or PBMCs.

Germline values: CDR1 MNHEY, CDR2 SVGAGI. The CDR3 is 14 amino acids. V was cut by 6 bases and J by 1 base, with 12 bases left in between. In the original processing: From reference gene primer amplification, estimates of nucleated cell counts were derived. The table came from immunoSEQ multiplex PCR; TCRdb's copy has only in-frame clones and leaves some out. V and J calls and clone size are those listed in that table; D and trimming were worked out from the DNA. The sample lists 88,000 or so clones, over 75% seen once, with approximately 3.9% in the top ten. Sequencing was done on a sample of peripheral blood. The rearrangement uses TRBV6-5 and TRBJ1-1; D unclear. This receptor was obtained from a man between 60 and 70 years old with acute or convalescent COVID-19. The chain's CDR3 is CASRPRGGNTEAFF. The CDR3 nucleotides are TGTGCCAGCAGGCCCCGGGGAGGGAACACTGAAGCTTTCTTT.